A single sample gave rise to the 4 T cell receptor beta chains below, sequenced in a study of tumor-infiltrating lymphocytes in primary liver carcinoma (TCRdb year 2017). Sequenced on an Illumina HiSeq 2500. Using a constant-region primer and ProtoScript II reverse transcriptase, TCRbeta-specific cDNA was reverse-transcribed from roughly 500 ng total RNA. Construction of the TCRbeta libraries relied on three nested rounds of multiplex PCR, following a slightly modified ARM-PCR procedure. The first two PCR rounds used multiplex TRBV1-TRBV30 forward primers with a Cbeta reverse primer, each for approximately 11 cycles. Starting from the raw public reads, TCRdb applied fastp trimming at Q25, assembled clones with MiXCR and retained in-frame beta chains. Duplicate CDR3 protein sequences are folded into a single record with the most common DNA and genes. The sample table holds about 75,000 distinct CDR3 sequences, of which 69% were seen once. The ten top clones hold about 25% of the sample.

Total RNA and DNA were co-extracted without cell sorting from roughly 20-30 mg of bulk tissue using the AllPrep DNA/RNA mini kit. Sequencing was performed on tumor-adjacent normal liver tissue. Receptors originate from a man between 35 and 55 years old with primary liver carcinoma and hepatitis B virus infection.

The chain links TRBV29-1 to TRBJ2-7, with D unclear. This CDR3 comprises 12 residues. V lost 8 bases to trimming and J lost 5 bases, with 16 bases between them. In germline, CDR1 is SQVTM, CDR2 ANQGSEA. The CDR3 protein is CSIKGEPNEQYF. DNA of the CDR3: TGCAGCATTAAAGGCGAACCGAACGAGCAGTACTTC.

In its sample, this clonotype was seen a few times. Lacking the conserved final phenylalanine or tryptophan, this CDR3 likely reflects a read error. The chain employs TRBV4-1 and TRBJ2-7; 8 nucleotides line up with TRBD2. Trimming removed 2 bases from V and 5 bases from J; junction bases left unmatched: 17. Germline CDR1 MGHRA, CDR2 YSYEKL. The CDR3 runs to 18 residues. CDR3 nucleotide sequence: TGCGCCAGCAGCCAAATACCCGGACTGGCGGGAGGAGGTGACGAGCAGTACCTC. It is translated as CASSQIPGLAGGGDEQYL.

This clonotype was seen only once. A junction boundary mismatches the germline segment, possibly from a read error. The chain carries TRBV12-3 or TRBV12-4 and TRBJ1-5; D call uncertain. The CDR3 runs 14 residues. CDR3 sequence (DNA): TGTGCCAGCAGTTTACAGTATATCAATCAGCCCCAACATTTT. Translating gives CASSLQYINQPQHF.

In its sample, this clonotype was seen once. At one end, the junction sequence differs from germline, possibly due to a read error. CDR3 in amino acids: CASNPSVLDRDGQPQRF. CDR3 nucleotide sequence: TGTGCCAGCAATCCATCGGTGTTGGACAGGGACGGTCAGCCCCAGCGTTTT. The chain recombines TRBV12-3 or TRBV12-4 with TRBJ1-5; TRBD1 matches 8 bases. This CDR3 contains 17 residues.